Here is one TCR beta chain with its context. CDR1 LNHDA and CDR2 SQIVND come from the germline V gene (reference sequence). The V and J ends lost 3 bases and 3 bases respectively, with 14 bases between them. The CDR3 totals 15 residues. These data belong to a study of OX40 agonist ivuxolimab in advanced cancers. Study-wide context: Earlier anti-PD-1, anti-PD-L1 or anti-CTLA-4 therapy was permitted; over 35% had received some.

Generated by immunoSEQ multiplex PCR, the TCRdb table keeps only in-frame clones and is missing some. Among approximately 71,000 clones listed, over 90% were seen once. The starting material was CD4+ or CD8+ T cells sorted from blood, obtained in a trial of the OX40 agonist ivuxolimab. The TCR comes from an adult with an advanced solid tumor such as melanoma, head and neck, liver or kidney cancer. This sequence joins TRBV19 and TRBJ2-5; tentatively, D is TRBD1 or TRBD2 (5 bases each). As DNA, the CDR3 is TGTGCCAGTAGTATCCGGGACGGCACAAAAGAGACCCAGTACTTC. This sequence encodes CASSIRDGTKETQYF. The variable domain in full, with the rest retrieved from reference TRBV19 and TRBJ2-5, is DGGITQSPKYLFRKEGQNVTLSCEQNLNHDAMYWYRQDPGQGLRLIYYSQIVNDFQKGDIAEGYSVSREKKESFPLTVTSAQKNPTAFYLCASSIRDGTKETQYFGPGTRLLVL.